Here is one T cell receptor beta chain with its context. The junction and the germline gene differ at one end; a read error may be behind it. Cohort assignment relied on participant-reported clinical history. Symptom resolution, clearance, or two negative PCRs marked donors in Cohort 3 as recovered. This specimen comes from a study of blood T cell repertoires in COVID-19. The overall study: Researchers got acute and convalescent COVID-19 samples from the United States, Italy and Spain.

Sequenced by immunoSEQ multiplex PCR; TCRdb stores in-frame clones only, minus some. The sample records roughly 260,000 clones, approximately 85% being singletons. The germline V gene encodes CDR1 LNHDA and CDR2 SQIVND (reference sequence). The CDR3 consists of 11 residues. This rearrangement joins TRBV19 to TRBJ2-7, with 7 bases fitting TRBD2. Sequences were obtained from PBMCs or T cells enriched from blood (not recorded which). The source is a woman aged 50 to 60 who had recovered from COVID-19. The CDR3 reads CASSIGLGLHF. DNA for the CDR3: TGTGCCAGTAGTATCGGACTAGGCCTACACTTC.